These 20 T cell receptor beta chains came from one sample sequenced in a study of cytomegalovirus exposure and HLA in healthy donors. Here immunoSEQ multiplex PCR was the method, and the copy in TCRdb shows in-frame clones only, minus some. The table shows about 98,000 clones, with roughly 87% occurring only once. The sample comprised PBMCs. The receptors originated from a man aged 18 to 29 in good health and CMV-seropositive.

The rearrangement links TRBV2 to TRBJ2-5; no clear D gene. The CDR3 is made up of 14 amino acids. Trimming took off 2 bases at V and 2 bases at J, with 9 bases between the two ends. Germline CDR1 reads SNHLY; CDR2 reads FYNNEI. CDR3 protein: CASSELSFQETQYF. The CDR3 nucleotides are TGTGCCAGCAGTGAATTATCCTTTCAAGAGACCCAGTACTTC.

The chain is built from TRBV7-9 and TRBJ2-1; D perhaps matches TRBD1 (5 bases). Trimming cost V 8 bases and J 3 bases, with 11 bases left between them. The CDR3 extends over 13 amino acids. Germline V gene lookup returns CDR1 SEHNR and CDR2 FQNEAQ (reference sequence). The CDR3 here is CASVAGIYNEQFF. In DNA form, the CDR3 reads TGTGCCAGCGTGGCAGGGATCTACAATGAGCAGTTCTTC.

There are a few counts of this clone. This chain joins TRBV7-2 and TRBJ2-2; TRBD1 might be the D (6 bases). This CDR3 comprises 13 residues. Trimming stripped 6 bases from V and 8 bases from J, with 13 bases between. Per the germline V gene, CDR1 is SGHTA and CDR2 is FQGNSA. This chain's CDR3 is CASRNRDFGELFF. The CDR3 nucleotides are TGTGCCAGCAGAAACAGGGATTTTGGGGAGCTGTTTTTT.

The V call is TRBV19, the J call TRBJ2-7; 7 nucleotides align to TRBD1. Losses at the gene ends were 0 bases for V and 3 bases for J; bases not matched to a gene: 5. The CDR3 consists of 15 residues. From germline, CDR1 is LNHDA and CDR2 SQIVND (reference sequence). The CDR3 here is CASSIDYRGYYEQYF. In DNA form, the CDR3 reads TGTGCCAGTAGTATAGACTACAGGGGTTACTACGAGCAGTACTTC.

CDR3 residues: CASSQDPSRGNMETQYF. For the CDR3, the DNA is TGTGCCAGCAGCCAAGATCCGAGTCGGGGGAATATGGAGACCCAGTACTTC. The rearrangement uses TRBV4-2 and TRBJ2-5; D might be TRBD2 (6 bases). Between the trimmed V and J ends, which lost 0 bases and 5 bases, there was a span of 19 bases. The V gene's germline CDR1 is LGHNA and CDR2 YNFKEQ. CDR3 length: 17 amino acids.

This clone has only one observation. DNA for the CDR3: TGTGCCAGTAGTGGAACAGGGCTCTACGAGCAGTACTTC. This sequence encodes CASSGTGLYEQYF. V is TRBV19 and J is TRBJ2-7, with D maybe TRBD1 (6 bases). The CDR3 contains 13 residues. CDR1 is LNHDA, CDR2 SQIVND, per germline (reference sequence). Trimming shortened V by 5 bases and J by 3 bases, and 11 bases separated the two germline ends.

The chain is built from TRBV6-5 and TRBJ2-3; 7 bases match TRBD1. The V gene's germline CDR1 is MNHEY and CDR2 SVGAGI. The CDR3 sequence is 15 residues long. Trimming at V came to 5 bases and at J to 1 base, leaving 6 bases not matched to a gene. The CDR3 is CASSHRQGGTDTQYF. CDR3 nucleotide sequence: TGTGCCAGCAGTCACCGACAGGGTGGCACAGATACGCAGTATTTT.

The rearrangement links TRBV27 to TRBJ2-7; TRBD1 matches 10 bases. The germline V gene encodes CDR1 MNHEY and CDR2 SMNVEV (reference sequence). CDR3 length: 15 amino acids. V shed 2 bases and J 0 bases; nucleotides not matched to a gene: 1. CDR3 DNA: TGTGCCAGCAGTTTACGACAGGGGGCCTCCTACGAGCAGTACTTC. Protein product: CASSLRQGASYEQYF.

The chain joins TRBV19 to TRBJ1-4; 7 bases are a match to TRBD1. This CDR3 spans 15 amino acids. Per germline, CDR1 LNHDA and CDR2 SQIVND (reference sequence). V shed 4 bases, J shed 6 bases, and the junction held 8 bases outside the gene matches. CDR3 region: CASSTSGTVHEKLFF. CDR3 bases: TGTGCCAGTAGTACGTCCGGGACAGTCCATGAAAAACTGTTTTTT.

The chain has TRBV4-2 and TRBJ2-2; 12 nucleotides line up with TRBD1. V shed 4 bases and J 6 bases; nucleotides not matched to a gene: 6. CDR1 is LGHNA, CDR2 YNFKEQ, per germline. The CDR3 is made up of 16 amino acids. The CDR3 coding sequence is TGTGCCAGCAGCCTAGGGACAGGGGGCCCCCCCGGGGAGCTGTTTTTT. Protein: CASSLGTGGPPGELFF.

The gene calls are TRBV5-5 and TRBJ1-5; D is ambiguous. V dropped 2 bases and J dropped 2 bases, with 8 bases sitting between them. CDR3 length: 14 residues. Germline V gene sequence: CDR1 SGHKS, CDR2 YYEKEE (reference sequence). DNA for the CDR3: TGTGCCAGCAGCTTCGGTGTGGGCAATCAGCCCCAGCATTTT. It is translated as CASSFGVGNQPQHF. Full variable domain (missing parts from reference TRBV5-5 and TRBJ1-5): DAGVTQSPTHLIKTRGQQVTLRCSPISGHKSVSWYQQVLGQGPQFIFQYYEKEERGRGNFPDRFSARQFPNYSSELNVNALLLGDSALYLCASSFGVGNQPQHFGDGTRLSIL.

V gene TRBV27 combines with J gene TRBJ1-2; 7 bases map to TRBD1. V shed 5 bases and J 4 bases; nucleotides not matched to a gene: 10. CDR3 size: 15 residues. Germline V gene lookup returns CDR1 MNHEY and CDR2 SMNVEV (reference sequence). This CDR3 reads CASSPDGRDSYGYTF. The CDR3 DNA reads TGTGCCAGCAGTCCAGACGGACGGGACAGCTATGGCTACACCTTC.

V and J are TRBV6-5 and TRBJ1-5; 8 bases match TRBD1. CDR3 length equals 14 residues. With 5 bases clipped from V and 6 bases from J, the junction kept 6 bases outside the gene matches. Per germline, CDR1 MNHEY and CDR2 SVGAGI. The CDR3 is CASSTRQGTQPQHF. The CDR3 DNA follows: TGTGCCAGCAGTACTCGACAGGGGACTCAGCCCCAGCATTTT.

The V gene is TRBV4-1, the J gene TRBJ2-1; D possibly corresponds to TRBD2 (5 bases). There are 15 residues in the CDR3. The V gene's germline CDR1 is MGHRA and CDR2 YSYEKL. The germline V and J ends were trimmed by 3 bases and 8 bases, with 17 bases remaining between them. This CDR3 is CASSHSREGQYEQFF. CDR3 bases: TGCGCCAGCAGCCACAGCCGGGAAGGCCAATATGAGCAGTTCTTC.

This clone was counted once. J is TRBJ2-1 and V is TRBV5-1; no firm D call. Germline V lookup: CDR1 SGHRS, CDR2 YFSETQ. The CDR3 loop spans 12 amino acids. Trimming cost V 4 bases and J 8 bases, with 10 bases left between them. The CDR3 loop is CASSLSAYEQFF. The CDR3 bases are TGCGCCAGCAGCCTTAGTGCCTATGAGCAGTTCTTC.

The gene calls are TRBV29-1 and TRBJ2-6; 8 bases fit TRBD1. The trim removed 7 bases at V and 3 bases at J, leaving 8 bases unmatched. The CDR3 sequence is 15 residues long. Germline V gene lookup returns CDR1 SQVTM and CDR2 ANQGSEA. The CDR3 spells CSAGDRWDGANVLTF. CDR3 bases: TGCAGCGCCGGGGACAGGTGGGATGGGGCCAACGTCCTGACTTTC.

This clone came up once. This chain links TRBV19 with TRBJ2-7; 10 nucleotides agree with TRBD2. This CDR3 spans 15 amino acids. The germline gives CDR1 LNHDA, CDR2 SQIVND (reference sequence). Losses at the gene ends were 2 bases for V and 5 bases for J; bases not matched to a gene: 6. The CDR3 spells CASSILAGGLNEQYF. For the CDR3, the DNA is TGTGCCAGTAGTATATTAGCGGGAGGATTGAACGAGCAGTACTTC. The full variable domain, with the rest looked up from reference TRBV19 and TRBJ2-7, is DGGITQSPKYLFRKEGQNVTLSCEQNLNHDAMYWYRQDPGQGLRLIYYSQIVNDFQKGDIAEGYSVSREKKESFPLTVTSAQKNPTAFYLCASSILAGGLNEQYFGPGTRLTVT.

The chain carries TRBV7-9 and TRBJ1-4, with unresolved D. V lost 2 bases and J 8 bases, leaving 12 bases between the germline ends. Germline CDR1 SEHNR, CDR2 FQNEAQ (reference sequence). The CDR3 has 14 amino acids. The CDR3: CASSLSMIEEKLFF. The CDR3, as DNA: TGTGCCAGCAGCTTAAGTATGATCGAGGAAAAACTGTTTTTT.

J is TRBJ2-7 and V is TRBV19; TRBD2 might be the D (6 bases). V dropped 6 bases and J dropped 0 bases, with 21 bases sitting between them. The CDR3 consists of 17 residues. Germline CDR1 and CDR2: LNHDA and SQIVND (reference sequence). CDR3 protein: CASSPLGGEHYSYEQYF. In DNA, the CDR3 is TGTGCCAGTAGCCCCCTGGGGGGAGAGCATTACTCCTACGAGCAGTACTTC.

This rearrangement joins TRBV9 to TRBJ2-1; a possible D gene is TRBD2 (6 bases). The CDR3 length is 12 residues. Trimming left V 4 bases short and J 7 bases short, with 9 bases between. Germline CDR1 and CDR2: SGDLS and YYNGEE. CDR3 DNA sequence: TGTGCCAGCAGCCCCAGCGGGAATGAGCAGTTCTTC. This sequence encodes CASSPSGNEQFF.